These 13 T cell receptor beta chains were all obtained from the same sample, sequenced in a study of Ad26.COV2.S vaccination and SARS-CoV-2 variants. Treatment here: 15 to 20 received Ad26.COV2.S at low or high dose, single or two shots; 5 received placebo; per-sample allocation not given. On day 63 after the first injection, vaccine and placebo recipients gave samples. Clones were read by immunoSEQ multiplex PCR, and TCRdb kept only the in-frame ones, dropping some. The sample has over 350,000 clones; 88% are singletons. Sequenced material: peripheral blood, taken in a trial of Ad26.COV2.S vaccine versus placebo. Source of these receptors: a person between 18 and 60 years old who received the Ad26.COV2.S COVID-19 vaccine or a placebo.

This rearrangement joins TRBV19 to TRBJ2-3, with a possible D match to TRBD2 (6 bases). This CDR3 spans 15 amino acids. Germline V gene lookup returns CDR1 LNHDA and CDR2 SQIVND (reference sequence). The CDR3 region has the DNA TGTTCCACCAGGCCCGGGGGTGTGCTGAGGAATACGCAGTATTTT. Its protein is CSTRPGGVLRNTQYF.

The gene calls are TRBV6-5 and TRBJ1-1; 8 bases align to TRBD1. With V trimmed by 6 bases and J by 0 bases, 3 bases remained unmatched. Germline values: CDR1 MNHEY, CDR2 SVGAGI. This CDR3 is built from 14 residues. The CDR3 sequence: CASSKDRVNTEAFF. CDR3 in DNA: TGTGCCAGCAGCAAGGACAGGGTGAACACTGAAGCTTTCTTT.

This chain links TRBV7-9 with TRBJ2-7; D perhaps matches TRBD1 (5 bases). The CDR3 spans 16 residues. Germline V gives CDR1 SEHNR, CDR2 FQNEAQ (reference sequence). Trimming left V 5 bases short and J 3 bases short, with 20 bases between. The CDR3 loop is CASSVLGPGSGYEQYF. CDR3 nucleotide sequence: TGTGCCAGCAGCGTTCTGGGGCCAGGGTCCGGCTACGAGCAGTACTTC.

This clone was counted a single time. The chain employs TRBV5-4 and TRBJ2-1, with 13 bases lining up with TRBD2. Germline CDR1 SGHNT, CDR2 YYREEE (reference sequence). V gave up 3 bases and J gave up 3 bases; unmatched junction bases: 6. The CDR3 has 17 amino acids. The chain's CDR3 is CASSWRLAGGNYNEQFF. DNA of the CDR3: TGTGCCAGCAGCTGGCGACTAGCGGGGGGCAACTACAATGAGCAGTTCTTC.

The chain couples TRBV2 to TRBJ2-4; D possibly uses TRBD1 or TRBD2 (6 bases each). Trimming took off 3 bases at V and 7 bases at J, with 16 bases between the two ends. Germline V gene data show CDR1 as SNHLY and CDR2 as FYNNEI. This CDR3 contains 15 residues. The CDR3 DNA is TGTGCCAGCAGTGACTTTGGGGGGCGTTCGAACATTCAGTACTTC. Translating it yields CASSDFGGRSNIQYF.

The chain carries TRBV6-1 and TRBJ1-2; 7 nucleotides match TRBD1. Germline V gene lookup returns CDR1 MNHNS and CDR2 SASEGT. Trimming took 3 bases from V and 3 from J; bases not matched to a gene: 4. The CDR3 covers 14 residues. Here the CDR3 reads CASSEIDRDYGYTF. DNA for the CDR3: TGTGCCAGCAGTGAGATAGACAGGGACTATGGCTACACCTTC.

For this clone: This same CDR3 is encoded by further DNA sequences in the sample. This sequence joins TRBV12-3 or TRBV12-4 and TRBJ1-2; D unresolved. The germline V and J ends were trimmed by 6 bases and 6 bases, with 11 bases remaining between them. CDR3 length equals 12 residues. CDR3: CASSLFGDGYTF. The DNA of the CDR3 is TGTGCCAGCAGCCTCTTTGGGGATGGCTACACCTTC.

The chain joins TRBV4-1 to TRBJ2-7; D is unclear. The CDR3 is 15 residues long. The germline CDR1 and CDR2 sequences are MGHRA and YSYEKL. V lost 1 base to trimming and J lost 4 bases, with 14 bases between them. CDR3 residues: CASSQGQVVPYEQYF. For the CDR3, the DNA is TGCGCCAGCAGCCAAGGTCAGGTTGTTCCTTACGAGCAGTACTTC.

The chain joins TRBV19 to TRBJ1-2, with 8 nucleotides matching TRBD1. The ends lost 6 bases at V and 6 bases at J; junction bases unmatched: 9. CDR1 LNHDA and CDR2 SQIVND come from the germline V gene (reference sequence). The CDR3 has 14 residues. The CDR3 DNA is TGTGCCAGTAGGTCTGCAGGACAGGGACATGGCTACACCTTC. Encoded protein: CASRSAGQGHGYTF.

The gene calls are TRBV6-2 or TRBV6-3 and TRBJ1-2; D gene ambiguous. In germline, CDR1 is MNHEY, CDR2 SVGEGT. Trimming removed 1 base at V and 3 bases at J, with 9 bases between. This CDR3 has 14 residues. CDR3 nucleotide sequence: TGTGCCAGCAGTTACTGGCAAGACGACTATGGCTACACCTTC. Its protein product is CASSYWQDDYGYTF.

This clone occurred once. The chain links TRBV5-1 to TRBJ1-3; D gene unclear. Deletions cut 0 bases from V and 4 bases from J, with 11 bases between. Germline V gene sequence: CDR1 SGHRS, CDR2 YFSETQ. The CDR3 is made up of 15 amino acids. CDR3 in amino acids: CASSLEGGKGNTIYF. The CDR3, as DNA: TGCGCCAGCAGCTTGGAAGGAGGGAAAGGAAACACCATATATTTT. Full variable domain (missing parts from reference TRBV5-1 and TRBJ1-3): KAGVTQTPRYLIKTRGQQVTLSCSPISGHRSVSWYQQTPGQGLQFLFEYFSETQRNKGNFPGRFSGRQFSNSRSEMNVSTLELGDSALYLCASSLEGGKGNTIYFGEGSWLTVV.

V gene TRBV6-1 combines with J gene TRBJ1-2, with D tentatively TRBD1 (5 bases). CDR3 size: 15 residues. With 3 bases removed from V and 0 bases from J, the gap between germline ends came to 11 bases. Germline values: CDR1 MNHNS, CDR2 SASEGT. CDR3 sequence reads: CASSDLGEANYGYTF. DNA of the CDR3: TGTGCCAGCAGTGATTTAGGGGAGGCTAACTATGGCTACACCTTC.

The genes are TRBV19 and TRBJ2-5; weak D call: TRBD1 (6 bases). The CDR3 contains 16 residues. V lost 5 bases, J lost 3 bases, and 19 bases lay in between. Germline loops: CDR1 LNHDA, CDR2 SQIVND (reference sequence). The CDR3 coding sequence is TGTGCCAGTAGTCTCCACGAGGACAGTAAAGAAGAGACCCAGTACTTC. Translating gives CASSLHEDSKEETQYF.